This T cell receptor (beta chain) was recovered during a study of OX40 agonist ivuxolimab in advanced cancers. The V and J ends lost 6 bases and 2 bases, in that order; junction bases with no gene match: 7. Germline CDR1 and CDR2: SNHLY and FYNNEI. This CDR3 region has 17 residues. Sequencing used immunoSEQ multiplex PCR; TCRdb keeps in-frame clones, though not all of them. Among around 56,000 clones listed, around 86% were seen once. This specimen was CD4+ or CD8+ T cells sorted from blood, taken in a trial of the OX40 agonist ivuxolimab. This TCR came from an adult with an advanced solid tumor such as melanoma, head and neck, liver or kidney cancer. The chain joins TRBV2 to TRBJ2-5; 15 nucleotides line up with TRBD2. This CDR3 is CASRTGLAGGGQETQYF. The CDR3, as DNA: TGTGCCAGCAGAACGGGACTAGCGGGGGGAGGGCAAGAGACCCAGTACTTC.